A selection of T cell receptor beta chains follows, all from one sample in a study of T-cell reconstitution after alpha-beta-depleted transplantation in children. From the PCR reads, TCRdb called clonotypes with MiXCR, one entry per CDR3 protein. Here the sample spans about 610,000 distinct CDR3 sequences, 8% to 11% being singletons. The specimen was PBMCs from the stem cell graft donor, collected from the stem cell graft. Source of these receptors: a human donor who donated a stem cell graft to a child with acute myeloid leukemia. Both conserved end residues are part of each CDR3. A D gene is named only where the DNA matches it firmly. Only some rows state a clone size, as once, few, many or a class for expanded clones.

>TRBV27|-|-|TRBJ1-1
TGTGCCAGCAGTTTTACAGGGCCCGACACTGAAGCTTTCTTT
CASSFTGPDTEAFF
>TRBV7-3|TRBD2|many|TRBJ2-5
TGTGCCAGCAGCCCGAGGGCTAGCGGGGTCCAAGAGACCCAGTACTTC
CASSPRASGVQETQYF
>TRBV29-1|-|few|TRBJ1-2
TGCAGCGTTGGAGAAGGTCGGCAGGGGAATGGCTACACCTTC
CSVGEGRQGNGYTF
>TRBV11-2|-|few|TRBJ2-7
TGTGCCAGCAGCTATATCGGGACCGTCTCCTACGAGCAGTACTTC
CASSYIGTVSYEQYF
>TRBV6-4|-|many|TRBJ2-2
TGTGCCAGCAGTGACGGGAGGACCGGGGAGCTGTTTTTT
CASSDGRTGELFF
>TRBV29-1|-|-|TRBJ2-7
TGCAGCGTTAATTTGCGGAGAAGCTCCTACGAGCAGTACTTC
CSVNLRRSSYEQYF
>TRBV29-1|TRBD1|many|TRBJ1-1
TGCAGCCCGGGACAGGGGGACACTGAAGCTTTCTTT
CSPGQGDTEAFF
>TRBV29-1|-|-|TRBJ2-3
TGCAGCGTTCCCATCCTAGGGGGAGGGTTCACAGATACGCAGTATTTT
CSVPILGGGFTDTQYF
>TRBV12-3/TRBV12-4|TRBD2|few|TRBJ2-1
TGTGCCAGCAGTTGGCCTCCCGGTAGCGGGAGTCACAATGAGCAGTTCTTC
CASSWPPGSGSHNEQFF
>TRBV15|-|-|TRBJ2-5
TGTGCCACCGGATTGGGGGCGTGGGAGACCCAGTACTTC
CATGLGAWETQYF
>TRBV11-2|TRBD2|many|TRBJ2-3
TGTGCCAGTGTCTTGGGGGGGACAGATACGCAGTATTTT
CASVLGGTDTQYF
>TRBV6-5|TRBD2|few|TRBJ2-1
TGTGCCAGCAGTATGGGACTAGAGGGATCCAATGAGCAGTTCTTC
CASSMGLEGSNEQFF
>TRBV2|-|few|TRBJ2-5
TGTGCCAGCAGTGACGCACTAGTGGGGCGAGAGACCCAGTACTTC
CASSDALVGRETQYF
>TRBV6-6|TRBD1|few|TRBJ2-2
TGTGCCACTCCGGACAGGGGGAACGGGGAGCTGTTTTTT
CATPDRGNGELFF
>TRBV20-1|TRBD1|few|TRBJ2-5
TGCAGTGCCCAGGGACAGTTGGGGAAGACCCAGTACTTC
CSAQGQLGKTQYF
>TRBV25-1|TRBD2|few|TRBJ2-5
TGTGCCAGCAGTCCAGGGAGGGTTAAAGAGACCCAGTACTTC
CASSPGRVKETQYF